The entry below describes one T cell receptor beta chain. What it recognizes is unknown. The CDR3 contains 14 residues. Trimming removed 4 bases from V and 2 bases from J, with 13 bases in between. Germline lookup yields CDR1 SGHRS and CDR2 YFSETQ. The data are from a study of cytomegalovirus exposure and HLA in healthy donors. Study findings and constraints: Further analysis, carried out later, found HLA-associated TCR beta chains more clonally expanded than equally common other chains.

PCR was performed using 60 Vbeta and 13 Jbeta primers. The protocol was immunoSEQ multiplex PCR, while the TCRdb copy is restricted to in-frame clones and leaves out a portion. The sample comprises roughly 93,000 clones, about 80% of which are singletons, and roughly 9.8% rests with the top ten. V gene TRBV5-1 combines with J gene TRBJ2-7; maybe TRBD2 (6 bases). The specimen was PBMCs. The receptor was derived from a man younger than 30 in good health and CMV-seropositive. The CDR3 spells CASSAGTATYEQYF. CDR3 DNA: TGCGCCAGCAGCGCCGGGACTGCTACCTACGAGCAGTACTTC.